The 21 T cell receptor beta chains in this list originate from one sample, sequenced in a study of blood T cell repertoires in COVID-19. TCRdb's table, derived via immunoSEQ multiplex PCR, lists solely in-frame clones and lacks some. The table includes under 150,000 clones, around 87% detected once. The sequenced sample was peripheral blood. Receptors were obtained from a man aged 70-80 years with active COVID-19.

The chain has TRBV27 and TRBJ2-7; D perhaps matches TRBD1 (5 bases). The germline gives CDR1 MNHEY, CDR2 SMNVEV (reference sequence). The CDR3 covers 14 residues. V dropped 7 bases and J dropped 1 base, with 14 bases sitting between them. The CDR3 loop is CASTLSRQSYEQYF. The CDR3 coding sequence is TGTGCCAGCACCCTGAGCCGACAGTCCTACGAGCAGTACTTC.

This chain links TRBV5-4 with TRBJ2-2; the match to TRBD1 covers 8 bases. The CDR3 extends over 16 amino acids. V lost 2 bases and J lost 1; bases outside the gene matches: 4. Germline values: CDR1 SGHNT, CDR2 YYREEE (reference sequence). The CDR3 region is CASSLTGTGNTGELFF. The DNA of the CDR3 is TGTGCCAGCAGCTTAACCGGGACAGGGAACACCGGGGAGCTGTTTTTT.

The CDR3: CAWNTGDTEAFF. The CDR3 DNA follows: TGTGCCTGGAACACCGGAGACACTGAAGCTTTCTTT. The chain uses TRBV30 and TRBJ1-1; no clear D. This CDR3 contains 12 residues. Germline CDR1 and CDR2: GTSNPN and SVGIG (reference sequence). Trimming removed 4 bases at V and 3 bases at J, with 9 bases between. The variable domain in full, with the rest retrieved from reference TRBV30 and TRBJ1-1, is SQTIHQWPATLVQPVGSPLSLECTVEGTSNPNLYWYRQAAGRGLQLLFYSVGIGQISSEVPQNLSASRPQDRQFILSSKKLLLSDSGFYLCAWNTGDTEAFFGQGTRLTVV.

The V call is TRBV29-1, the J call TRBJ2-3, with D possibly being TRBD2 (6 bases). V was shortened by 3 bases and J by 6 bases, with 19 bases between the two germline ends. There are 15 residues in the CDR3. The germline V gene has CDR1 SQVTM and CDR2 ANQGSEA. In DNA form, the CDR3 reads TGCAGCGTTGAGAGGTACGGGAGTGTCGGGGATACGCAGTATTTT. Protein sequence: CSVERYGSVGDTQYF.

This clone was detected once. The genes are TRBV4-1 and TRBJ2-7; 8 bases align to TRBD2. CDR3 length equals 16 residues. Per the germline V gene, CDR1 is MGHRA and CDR2 is YSYEKL. V was pared by 0 bases and J by 3 bases, with 7 bases of the junction left unmatched. The DNA of the CDR3 is TGCGCCAGCAGCCAAGAAGGAAGCGGGAGTCTCTACGAGCAGTACTTC. Encoded protein: CASSQEGSGSLYEQYF.

V and J are TRBV6-6 and TRBJ1-5; a weak D match, TRBD1 (6 bases). CDR1 is MNHNY and CDR2 is SVGAGI in the germline V gene (reference sequence). The CDR3 is 14 amino acids. V gave up 7 bases and J gave up 5 bases, with 15 bases separating them. CDR3 residues: CASIQDRSDQPQHF. The DNA of the CDR3 is TGTGCCAGCATCCAGGACAGATCCGATCAGCCCCAGCATTTT.

The chain uses TRBV28 and TRBJ1-5; the D is unclear. The CDR3 covers 12 residues. V gave up 8 bases and J gave up 6 bases, with 11 bases separating them. Germline-derived CDR1 and CDR2 are MDHEN and SYDVKM. The CDR3 DNA is TGTGCCAGCGAACTGACTGGTCAGCCCCAGCATTTT. Protein: CASELTGQPQHF. The full variable domain, completed using reference TRBV28 and TRBJ1-5, is DVKVTQSSRYLVKRTGEKVFLECVQDMDHENMFWYRQDPGLGLRLIYFSYDVKMKEKGDIPEGYSVSREKKERFSLILESASTNQTSMYLCASELTGQPQHFGDGTRLSIL.

The J gene is TRBJ1-2, the V gene TRBV11-2; TRBD1 aligns across 9 bases. The CDR3 extends over 16 amino acids. Germline V lookup: CDR1 SGHAT, CDR2 FQNNGV. The J segment lost 3 bases and the V segment lost 3 bases, leaving 8 bases of the junction unmatched. The CDR3 DNA is TGTGCCAGCAGCTTGGCGGGACAGGGAGTCCACTATGGCTACACCTTC. It translates to CASSLAGQGVHYGYTF.

This chain connects TRBV4-1 to TRBJ2-7; 7 bases line up with TRBD1. Germline assignment: CDR1 MGHRA and CDR2 YSYEKL. The ends lost 1 base at V and 1 base at J; junction bases unmatched: 7. The CDR3 spans 16 residues. The CDR3 nucleotides are TGCGCCAGCAGCCAAGCGACAGGGTCTGCTTCCTACGAGCAGTACTTC. Protein sequence: CASSQATGSASYEQYF.

The chain is built from TRBV9 and TRBJ1-1; 7 positions match TRBD1. CDR3 length equals 14 residues. Germline V lookup: CDR1 SGDLS, CDR2 YYNGEE. V was clipped by 2 bases and J by 7 bases; unmatched bases: 8. CDR3 sequence (DNA): TGTGCCAGCAGCGTCGTGACAGGGTTGAGTGAAGCTTTCTTT. Protein sequence: CASSVVTGLSEAFF.

The V call is TRBV19, the J call TRBJ1-3; D might be TRBD1 (6 bases). V was clipped by 3 bases and J by 2 bases, with 11 bases between them. The CDR3 is 15 residues long. Germline V gene lookup returns CDR1 LNHDA and CDR2 SQIVND (reference sequence). The CDR3 region is CASSIEGTTGNTIYF. DNA of the CDR3: TGTGCCAGTAGTATCGAAGGGACAACTGGAAACACCATATATTTT.

This clone appeared a single time. V gene TRBV28 combines with J gene TRBJ2-3; weak D call: TRBD1 (5 bases). The CDR3 runs 16 residues. Germline V gene data show CDR1 as MDHEN and CDR2 as SYDVKM. V gave up 7 bases and J gave up 2 bases, with 19 bases separating them. The CDR3 DNA follows: TGTGCCAGCACCACCCCAAAGGTGGGGCACACAGATACGCAGTATTTT. This encodes CASTTPKVGHTDTQYF.

The chain is built from TRBV7-2 and TRBJ2-7; 8 nucleotides match TRBD2. The J segment lost 7 bases and the V segment lost 1 base, leaving 9 bases of the junction unmatched. Germline lookup yields CDR1 SGHTA and CDR2 FQGNSA. The CDR3 runs to 15 residues. CDR3 DNA sequence: TGTGCCAGCAGCTTAGGCCCCGGGAGGGCCCTGGAGCAGTACTTC. Residues: CASSLGPGRALEQYF.

The gene calls are TRBV6-5 and TRBJ1-2, with 7 positions matching TRBD1. Trimming cost V 2 bases and J 0 bases; bases outside gene matches: 3. There are 15 residues in the CDR3. Germline V lookup: CDR1 MNHEY, CDR2 SVGAGI. The CDR3 DNA is TGTGCCAGCAGTTACGGCAGGGGGACTAACTATGGCTACACCTTC. Residues: CASSYGRGTNYGYTF.

This clone appeared a few times. This sequence joins TRBV30 and TRBJ2-7; 12 bases are shared with TRBD2. This CDR3 contains 13 residues. Germline V lookup: CDR1 GTSNPN, CDR2 SVGIG (reference sequence). V lost 2 bases, J lost 6 bases, and 2 bases stayed unmatched. CDR3 sequence (DNA): TGTGCCTGGAGTAGACTAGCGGGAGCCGAGCAGTACTTC. Protein: CAWSRLAGAEQYF.

The chain is built from TRBV28 and TRBJ2-4, with 8 bases aligning to TRBD1. V was clipped by 3 bases and J by 8 bases; unmatched bases: 12. Looked up from germline, CDR1 is MDHEN and CDR2 is SYDVKM. There are 16 residues in the CDR3. The CDR3 sequence: CASSFSRGQGADIQYF. The CDR3 DNA sequence: TGTGCCAGCAGTTTCAGCCGGGGGCAGGGGGCGGACATTCAGTACTTC.

V is TRBV5-1 and J is TRBJ2-7, with TRBD1 identical over 8 bases. There are 14 residues in the CDR3. CDR1 is SGHRS, CDR2 YFSETQ, per germline. The trim removed 2 bases at V and 4 bases at J, leaving 5 bases unmatched. CDR3 amino acids: CASSFTGGSYEQYF. As DNA, the CDR3 is TGCGCCAGCAGCTTTACAGGGGGGTCGTACGAGCAGTACTTC.

The chain couples TRBV6-4 to TRBJ2-3, with 9 bases matching TRBD2. This CDR3 spans 18 amino acids. Germline trimming cut 5 bases from V and 4 bases from J; bases unmatched to any gene: 16. Germline V gives CDR1 MRHNA, CDR2 SNTAGT. CDR3 in DNA: TGTGCCAGCAGTAAATACTCTAGCGGGACCCCAGGAGCAGATACGCAGTATTTT. It is translated as CASSKYSSGTPGADTQYF.

The sample holds one count of this clone. The chain carries TRBV30 and TRBJ2-7, with unresolved D. Trimming took off 1 base at V and 4 bases at J, with 14 bases between the two ends. The CDR3 totals 14 residues. Germline CDR1 and CDR2: GTSNPN and SVGIG (reference sequence). This chain's CDR3 is CAWSEAQAYYEQYF. CDR3 nucleotides: TGTGCCTGGAGTGAAGCCCAGGCTTATTACGAGCAGTACTTC.

The chain links TRBV6-4 to TRBJ2-1; 12 bases are shared with TRBD2. CDR3 length: 17 residues. V lost 2 bases, J lost 0 bases, and 2 bases stayed unmatched. Germline V gives CDR1 MRHNA, CDR2 SNTAGT. In DNA form, the CDR3 reads TGTGCCAGCAGTGACCCGACTAGCGGGAGCTCCTACAATGAGCAGTTCTTC. It encodes CASSDPTSGSSYNEQFF.

The rearrangement uses TRBV7-9 and TRBJ2-7; D might be TRBD2 (5 bases). CDR3 length: 14 amino acids. Per the germline V gene, CDR1 is SEHNR and CDR2 is FQNEAQ (reference sequence). Trimming took 5 bases from V and 8 from J, leaving 19 bases between them. The CDR3 DNA is TGTGCCAGCAGCCTCAAGGGCGCGGACTCTAAGCAGTACTTC. Its translation is CASSLKGADSKQYF.